Only one count was recorded for the clone carrying this T cell receptor beta chain. Clones were sequenced by immunoSEQ multiplex PCR, and TCRdb holds only the in-frame ones, with some missing. The sample has under 200,000 clones; around 67% are singletons. These data are taken from a study of blood T cell repertoires in COVID-19. The CDR3 covers 14 residues. After removal of 6 bases from V and 7 bases from J, the junction contained 11 bases not matched to a gene. The germline gives CDR1 MNHEY, CDR2 SVGEGT. Source material: peripheral blood. This TCR was sampled from a woman older than 75 with acute or convalescent COVID-19. The V gene is TRBV6-2 or TRBV6-3, the J gene TRBJ2-7; 8 bases are shared with TRBD2. CDR3 sequence: CASSSSGTLREQYF. The CDR3 region has the DNA TGTGCCAGCAGCAGTAGCGGGACTCTACGAGAGCAGTACTTC.